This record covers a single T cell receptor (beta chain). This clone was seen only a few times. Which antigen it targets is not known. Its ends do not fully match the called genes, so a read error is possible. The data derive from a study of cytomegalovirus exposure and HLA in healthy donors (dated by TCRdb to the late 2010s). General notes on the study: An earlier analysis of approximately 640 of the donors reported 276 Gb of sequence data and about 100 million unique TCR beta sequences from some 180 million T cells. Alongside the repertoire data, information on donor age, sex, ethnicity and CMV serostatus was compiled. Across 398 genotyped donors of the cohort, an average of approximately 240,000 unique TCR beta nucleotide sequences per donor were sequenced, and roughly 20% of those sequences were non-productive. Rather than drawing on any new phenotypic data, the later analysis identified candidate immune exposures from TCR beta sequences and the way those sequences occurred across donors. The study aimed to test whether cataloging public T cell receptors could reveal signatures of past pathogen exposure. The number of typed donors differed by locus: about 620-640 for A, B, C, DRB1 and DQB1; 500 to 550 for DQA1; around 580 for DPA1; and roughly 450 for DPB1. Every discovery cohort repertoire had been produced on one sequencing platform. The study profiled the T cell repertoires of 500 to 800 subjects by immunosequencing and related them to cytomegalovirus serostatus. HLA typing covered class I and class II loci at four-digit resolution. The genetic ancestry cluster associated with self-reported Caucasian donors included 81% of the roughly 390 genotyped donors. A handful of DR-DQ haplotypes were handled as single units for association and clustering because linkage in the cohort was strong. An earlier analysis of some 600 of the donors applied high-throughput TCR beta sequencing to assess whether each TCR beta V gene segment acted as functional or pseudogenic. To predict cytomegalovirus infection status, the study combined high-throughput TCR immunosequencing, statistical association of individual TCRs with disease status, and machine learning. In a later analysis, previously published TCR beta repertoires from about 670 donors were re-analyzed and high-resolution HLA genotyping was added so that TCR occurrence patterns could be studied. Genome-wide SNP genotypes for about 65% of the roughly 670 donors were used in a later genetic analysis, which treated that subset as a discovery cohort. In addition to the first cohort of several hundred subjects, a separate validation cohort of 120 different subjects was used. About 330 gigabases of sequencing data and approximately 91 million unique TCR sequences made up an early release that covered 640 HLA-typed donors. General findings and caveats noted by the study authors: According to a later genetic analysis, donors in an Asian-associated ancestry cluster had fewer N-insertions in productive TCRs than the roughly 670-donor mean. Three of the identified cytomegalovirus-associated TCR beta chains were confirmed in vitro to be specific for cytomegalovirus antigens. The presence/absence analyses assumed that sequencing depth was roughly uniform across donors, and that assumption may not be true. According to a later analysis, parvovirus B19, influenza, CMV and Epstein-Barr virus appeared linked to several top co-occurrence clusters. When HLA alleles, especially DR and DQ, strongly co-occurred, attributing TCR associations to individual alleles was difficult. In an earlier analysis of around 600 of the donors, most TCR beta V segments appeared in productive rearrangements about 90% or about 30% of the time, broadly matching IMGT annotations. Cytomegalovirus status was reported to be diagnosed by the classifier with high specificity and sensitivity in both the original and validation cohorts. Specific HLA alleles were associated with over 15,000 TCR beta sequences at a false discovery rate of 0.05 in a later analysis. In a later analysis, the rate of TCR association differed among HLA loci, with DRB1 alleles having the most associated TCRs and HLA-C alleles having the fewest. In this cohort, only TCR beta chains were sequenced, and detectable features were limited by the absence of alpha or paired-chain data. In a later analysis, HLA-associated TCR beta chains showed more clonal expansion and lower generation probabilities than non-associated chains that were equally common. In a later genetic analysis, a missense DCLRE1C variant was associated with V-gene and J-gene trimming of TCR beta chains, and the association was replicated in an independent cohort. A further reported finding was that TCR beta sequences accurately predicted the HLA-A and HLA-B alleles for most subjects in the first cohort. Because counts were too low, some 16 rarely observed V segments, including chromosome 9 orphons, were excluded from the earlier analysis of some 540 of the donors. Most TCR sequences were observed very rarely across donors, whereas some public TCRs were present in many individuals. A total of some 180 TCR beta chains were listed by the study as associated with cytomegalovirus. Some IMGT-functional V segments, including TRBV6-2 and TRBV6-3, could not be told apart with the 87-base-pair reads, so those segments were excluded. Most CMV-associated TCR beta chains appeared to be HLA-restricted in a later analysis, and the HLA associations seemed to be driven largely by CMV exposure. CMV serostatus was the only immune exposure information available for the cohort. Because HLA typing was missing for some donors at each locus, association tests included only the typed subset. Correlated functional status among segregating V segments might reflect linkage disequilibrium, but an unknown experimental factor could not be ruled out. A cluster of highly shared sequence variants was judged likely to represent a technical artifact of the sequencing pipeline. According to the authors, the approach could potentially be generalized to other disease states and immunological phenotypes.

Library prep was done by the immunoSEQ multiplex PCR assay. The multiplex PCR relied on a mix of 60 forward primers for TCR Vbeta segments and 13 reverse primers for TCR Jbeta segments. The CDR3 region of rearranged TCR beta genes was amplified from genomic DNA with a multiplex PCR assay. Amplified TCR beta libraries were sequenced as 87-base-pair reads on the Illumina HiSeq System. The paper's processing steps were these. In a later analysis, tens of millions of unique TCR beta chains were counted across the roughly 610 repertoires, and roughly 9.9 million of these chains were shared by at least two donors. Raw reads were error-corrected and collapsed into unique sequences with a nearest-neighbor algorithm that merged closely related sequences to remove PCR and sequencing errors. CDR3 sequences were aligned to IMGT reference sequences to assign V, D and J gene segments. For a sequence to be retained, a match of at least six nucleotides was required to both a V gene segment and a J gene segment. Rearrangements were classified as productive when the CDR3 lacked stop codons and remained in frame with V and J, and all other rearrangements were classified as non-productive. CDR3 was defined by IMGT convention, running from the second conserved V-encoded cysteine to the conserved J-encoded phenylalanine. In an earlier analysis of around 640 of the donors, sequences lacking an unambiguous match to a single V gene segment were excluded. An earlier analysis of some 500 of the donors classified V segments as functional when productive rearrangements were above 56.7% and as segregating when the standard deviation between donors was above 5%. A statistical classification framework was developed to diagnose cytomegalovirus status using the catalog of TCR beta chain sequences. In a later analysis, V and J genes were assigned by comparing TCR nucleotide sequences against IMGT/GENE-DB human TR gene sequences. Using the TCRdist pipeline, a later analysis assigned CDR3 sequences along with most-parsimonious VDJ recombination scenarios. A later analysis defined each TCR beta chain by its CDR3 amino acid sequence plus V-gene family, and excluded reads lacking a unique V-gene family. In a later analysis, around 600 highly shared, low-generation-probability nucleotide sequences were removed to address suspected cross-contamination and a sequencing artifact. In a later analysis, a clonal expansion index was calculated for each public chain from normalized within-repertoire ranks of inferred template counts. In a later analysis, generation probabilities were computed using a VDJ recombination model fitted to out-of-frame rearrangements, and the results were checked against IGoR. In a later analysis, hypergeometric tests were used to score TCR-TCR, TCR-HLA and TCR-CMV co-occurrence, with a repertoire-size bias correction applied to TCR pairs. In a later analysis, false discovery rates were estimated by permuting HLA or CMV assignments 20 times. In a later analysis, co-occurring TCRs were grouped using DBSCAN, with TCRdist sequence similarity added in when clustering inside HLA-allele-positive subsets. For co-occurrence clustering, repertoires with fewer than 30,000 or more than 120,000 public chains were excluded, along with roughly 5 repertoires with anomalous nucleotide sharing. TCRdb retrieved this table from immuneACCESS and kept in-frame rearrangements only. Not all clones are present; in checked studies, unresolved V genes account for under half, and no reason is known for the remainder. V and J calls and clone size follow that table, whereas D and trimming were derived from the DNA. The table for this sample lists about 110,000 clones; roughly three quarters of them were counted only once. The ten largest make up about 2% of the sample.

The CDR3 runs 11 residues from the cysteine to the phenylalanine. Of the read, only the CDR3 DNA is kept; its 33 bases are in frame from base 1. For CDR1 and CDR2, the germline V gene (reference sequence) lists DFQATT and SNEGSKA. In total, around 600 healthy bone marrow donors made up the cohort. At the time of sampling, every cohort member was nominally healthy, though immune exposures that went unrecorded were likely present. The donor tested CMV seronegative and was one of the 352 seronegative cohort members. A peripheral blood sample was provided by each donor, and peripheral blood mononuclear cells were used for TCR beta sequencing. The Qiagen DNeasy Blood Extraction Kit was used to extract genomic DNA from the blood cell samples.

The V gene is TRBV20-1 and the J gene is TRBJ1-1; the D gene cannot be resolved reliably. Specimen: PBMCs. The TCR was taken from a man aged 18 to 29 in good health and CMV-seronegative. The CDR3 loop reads CNELKNTEAFF. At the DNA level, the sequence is TGTAACGAACTAAAGAACACTGAAGCTTTCTTT.